These T cell receptor beta chains were read from a single sample in a study of blood T cells in healthy people across ages. From the 5' RACE reads, TCRdb called clonotypes with MiXCR, one entry per CDR3 protein. The sample has 1.5 million to 2 million distinct CDR3 sequences, roughly 28% seen once. The sample comprised blood. All receptors come from a woman aged 25 to 39 in good health. Both conserved end residues are trimmed from each CDR3. D genes are given only for firm matches. Where a row states a size, it is once, few, many or the class of an expanded clone; other rows omit it.

CDR3 protein	D gene	V gene	clone size
ASSPSGAEPQH	-	TRBV12-3/TRBV12-4	few
ASSVTGLMNTEAF	-	TRBV25-1	-
ASSLVVERGTQY	-	TRBV11-2	once
ASSTAEKIGQGNYGYT	TRBD1	TRBV7-6	few
ASSYVQGATDTQY	TRBD1	TRBV6-2/TRBV6-3	-
ASSLDRVEAF	-	TRBV11-2	-
SGGTYNEQF	-	TRBV20-1	once
ASSVPGKTQDTQY	-	TRBV7-8	-
ASSPPQGWGEQF	-	TRBV12-3/TRBV12-4	-
SARQGSEKLF	TRBD1	TRBV20-1	-
ASSSGQHTEAF	-	TRBV11-2	few
ASSSQDGTDTQY	-	TRBV5-1	-
ASSFMPGERTDTQY	-	TRBV7-6	-
ATALDTGHGYI	-	TRBV6-4	-
IVGQGRNQPQH	-	TRBV29-1	few
ASMTAYSNQPQH	-	TRBV19	-
ASSLALADYYNEQF	TRBD2	TRBV5-1	-
ASSRNKVNWPEAF	-	TRBV11-2	-
ASSLVAVITADTQY	-	TRBV7-2	few
ASIGGNTEAF	-	TRBV6-5	-
AWSVRRGATDTQY	-	TRBV30	-
ASSGRLAGDSSDTQY	TRBD2	TRBV4-3	many
ASELDGRGDYT	-	TRBV6-1	-
ASSELGGAPPGGSSTDTQY	-	TRBV25-1	-
ASSPQRPGGVSRDGYT	TRBD1	TRBV11-2	few
ASSYGQTSSGNTIY	-	TRBV6-6	-
ASIGTYTDTQY	-	TRBV27	few
ASSVRVQETQF	-	TRBV2	-
ASSPGGSFYEQY	-	TRBV7-9	many
ASSLGSARGYT	-	TRBV5-1	-
SGQGRRNTEAF	-	TRBV29-1	-
ASSLLEDTQY	-	TRBV12-3/TRBV12-4	many
ASGLLAGVGETQY	TRBD2	TRBV12-5	few
ASSQDKANAPRYGYT	-	TRBV4-1	-
ASSWGTGGRETQY	-	TRBV5-1	few
ASSFDAANTGELF	-	TRBV12-3/TRBV12-4	few
ASSPLPGQGAGEQY	TRBD1	TRBV5-1	many
ASSLPRQWYEQY	-	TRBV5-8	many
ATSRGKGAIQPQH	TRBD1	TRBV15	-
ASSYDRNEQF	-	TRBV6-2/TRBV6-3	-
ASSLAGRGGAYEQF	TRBD2	TRBV5-1	-
ASSPQGSGETQY	-	TRBV7-2	many
ASSLSRDRGCEQY	TRBD1	TRBV28	-
ASSQDRLTEAF	TRBD1	TRBV5-1	-
ASSRGGGSSCNEQF	-	TRBV5-4	once
SARPGGPEAF	-	TRBV20-1	-
ASRPGGDISYEQY	-	TRBV6-2/TRBV6-3	-
ASRGLGEKLF	-	TRBV7-9	few
ASRLQGVNSSPLH	TRBD1	TRBV6-2/TRBV6-3	few
SVRGQGANTEAF	TRBD1	TRBV29-1	-
AWLEGRPGGNEQF	TRBD2	TRBV30	few
ASSFGNRGYEQY	TRBD1	TRBV7-2	many
ASSRDSGETQY	-	TRBV10-1	many
ASSLIAETTGELF	-	TRBV7-2	-
ASRTPMGANVLT	-	TRBV12-3/TRBV12-4	many
ASSPPRGGGSYNEQF	TRBD2	TRBV28	-
ASGLGLKDQETQY	-	TRBV12-5	few
ASRSRGRETQY	TRBD1	TRBV3-1	-
ASGELGRRNYGYT	-	TRBV2	-